The clone carrying this TCR beta chain was detected a few times. The target antigen is unknown. Included in the TCR beta cDNA libraries were unique molecular identifiers. Input amounts of about 0.85 to 11 million T cells were used. These gave roughly 0.5 million cDNA molecules, so each molecule approximated one T cell. TCRdb re-analysed the PCR reads in MiXCR, keeping a single row per CDR3 protein. This table has roughly 800,000 distinct CDR3 sequences, roughly 46% appearing once. The data stem from a study of post-analysis software for immune sequencing data. Study background: Secondary progressive, relapsing-remitting and progressive-relapsing multiple sclerosis were among the included disease courses.

General study findings and limits: Those with multiple sclerosis, the patient group, showed significantly lower normalized Chao1 diversity than controls. Co-batched samples clustered tightly together by F measure. With TRBV5-6, TRBV5-1 and TRBV20-1 included, 4 to 6 TRBV segments were more frequent in patients than in controls.

CDR1 and CDR2 from the germline V gene are LNHNV and YYDKDF (reference sequence). Trimming took 3 bases from V and 9 from J, leaving 20 bases between them. The CDR3 is 15 amino acids. The sequencing sample was made of blood. The source is a girl aged 5-17 years with multiple sclerosis. The rearrangement joins TRBV15 to TRBJ1-2, with TRBD1 as a possible D gene (5 bases). Here the CDR3 reads CATSRAPGLDFSYTF. The CDR3 bases are TGTGCCACCAGCAGGGCTCCGGGACTAGACTTTAGCTACACCTTC.